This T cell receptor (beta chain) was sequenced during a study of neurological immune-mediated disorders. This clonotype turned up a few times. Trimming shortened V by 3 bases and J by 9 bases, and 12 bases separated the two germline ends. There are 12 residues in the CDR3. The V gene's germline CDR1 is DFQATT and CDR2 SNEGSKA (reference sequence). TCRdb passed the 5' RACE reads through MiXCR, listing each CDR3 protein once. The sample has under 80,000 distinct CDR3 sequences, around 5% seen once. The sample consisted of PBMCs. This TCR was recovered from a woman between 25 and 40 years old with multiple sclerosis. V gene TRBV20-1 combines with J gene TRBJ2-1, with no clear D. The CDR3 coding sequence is TGCAGTGCTAGCCCCGGCTATACTGAGCAGTTCTTC. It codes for CSASPGYTEQFF.